This TCR beta chain was sequenced during a study of blood T cell repertoires in COVID-19. Germline lookup yields CDR1 GTSNPN and CDR2 SVGIG (reference sequence). The CDR3 contains 11 residues. V lost 8 bases to trimming and J lost 4 bases, with 12 bases between them. Repertoires were generated with immunoSEQ multiplex PCR, while TCRdb's copy carries only in-frame clones and drops some. The data contain approximately 230,000 clones, around 85% of them seen just once; the ten biggest clones take up 8.9%. This clone showed up just a few times. The sequence came from an elderly man with acute or convalescent COVID-19. Source material: peripheral blood. J is TRBJ2-7 and V is TRBV30, with D possibly TRBD1 on 5 matching bases. CDR3 residues: CASLAGYEQYF. The CDR3 DNA follows: TGTGCCAGCCTCGCAGGGTACGAGCAGTACTTC.